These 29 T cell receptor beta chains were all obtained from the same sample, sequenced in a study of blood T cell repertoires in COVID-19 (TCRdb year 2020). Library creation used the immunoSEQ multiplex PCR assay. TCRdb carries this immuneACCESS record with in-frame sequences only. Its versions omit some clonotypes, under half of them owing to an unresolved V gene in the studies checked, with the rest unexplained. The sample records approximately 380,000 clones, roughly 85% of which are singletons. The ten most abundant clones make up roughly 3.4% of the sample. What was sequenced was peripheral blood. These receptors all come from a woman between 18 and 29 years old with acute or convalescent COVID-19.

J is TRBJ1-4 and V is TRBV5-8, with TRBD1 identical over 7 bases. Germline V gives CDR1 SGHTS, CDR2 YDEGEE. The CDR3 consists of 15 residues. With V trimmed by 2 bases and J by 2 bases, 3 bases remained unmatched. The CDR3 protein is CASSFRDSTNEKLFF. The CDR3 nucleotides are TGTGCCAGCAGCTTCCGGGACAGTACTAATGAAAAACTGTTTTTT. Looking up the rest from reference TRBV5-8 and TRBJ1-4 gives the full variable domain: EAGVTQSPTHLIKTRGQQATLRCSPISGHTSVYWYQQALGLGLQFLLWYDEGEERNRGNFPPRFSGRQFPNYSSELNVNALELEDSALYLCASSFRDSTNEKLFFGSGTQLSVL.

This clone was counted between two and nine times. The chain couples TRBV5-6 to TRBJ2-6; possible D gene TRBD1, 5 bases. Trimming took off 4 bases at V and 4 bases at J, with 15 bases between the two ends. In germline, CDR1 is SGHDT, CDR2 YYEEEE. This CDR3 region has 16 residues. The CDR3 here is CASSPTRVGGANVLTF. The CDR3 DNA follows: TGTGCCAGCAGCCCGACCAGGGTTGGAGGGGCCAACGTCCTGACTTTC.

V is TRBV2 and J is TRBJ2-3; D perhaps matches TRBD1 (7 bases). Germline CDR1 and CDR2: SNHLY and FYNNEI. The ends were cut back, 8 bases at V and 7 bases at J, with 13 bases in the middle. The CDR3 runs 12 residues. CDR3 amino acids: CASGRGENTQYF. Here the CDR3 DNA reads TGTGCCAGCGGCAGGGGGGAAAATACGCAGTATTTT.

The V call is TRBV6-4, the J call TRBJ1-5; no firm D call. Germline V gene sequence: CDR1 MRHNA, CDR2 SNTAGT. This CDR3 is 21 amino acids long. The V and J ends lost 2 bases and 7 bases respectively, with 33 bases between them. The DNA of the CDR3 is TGTGCCAGCAGTGACCAGCGTTTTAATAGGGATAGCTCGCGCGGGGAGCAGCCCCAGCATTTT. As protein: CASSDQRFNRDSSRGEQPQHF.

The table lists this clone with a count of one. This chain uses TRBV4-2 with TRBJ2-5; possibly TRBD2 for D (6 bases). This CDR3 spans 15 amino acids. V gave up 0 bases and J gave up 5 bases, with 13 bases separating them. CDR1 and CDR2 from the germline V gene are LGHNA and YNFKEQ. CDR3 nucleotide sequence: TGTGCCAGCAGCCAAGAGTCGGGCGGGACGGAGACCCAGTACTTC. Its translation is CASSQESGGTETQYF.

CDR3 protein: CASSLTATTGELFF. The CDR3 bases are TGTGCCAGCAGCTTAACAGCAACCACCGGGGAGCTGTTTTTT. The gene calls are TRBV7-8 and TRBJ2-2, with D unclear. Germline CDR1 reads SGHVS; CDR2 reads FQNEAQ. This CDR3 region has 14 residues. Between the trimmed V and J ends, which lost 2 bases and 4 bases, there was a span of 8 bases.

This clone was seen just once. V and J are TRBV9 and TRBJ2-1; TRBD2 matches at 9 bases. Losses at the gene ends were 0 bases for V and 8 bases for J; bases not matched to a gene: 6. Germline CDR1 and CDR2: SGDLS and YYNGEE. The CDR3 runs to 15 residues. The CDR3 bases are TGTGCCAGCAGCGTAGGCGGGAGGGCCGGGGATGAGCAGTTCTTC. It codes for CASSVGGRAGDEQFF. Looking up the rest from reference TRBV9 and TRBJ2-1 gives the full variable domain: DSGVTQTPKHLITATGQRVTLRCSPRSGDLSVYWYQQSLDQGLQFLIQYYNGEERAKGNILERFSAQQFPDLHSELNLSSLELGDSALYFCASSVGGRAGDEQFFGPGTRLTVL.

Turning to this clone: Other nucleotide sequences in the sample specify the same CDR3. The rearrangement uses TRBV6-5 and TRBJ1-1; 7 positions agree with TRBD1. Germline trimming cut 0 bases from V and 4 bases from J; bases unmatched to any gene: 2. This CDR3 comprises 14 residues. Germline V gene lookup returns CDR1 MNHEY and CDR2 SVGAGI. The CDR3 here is CASSYSTGSTEAFF. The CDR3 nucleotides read TGTGCCAGCAGTTACTCGACAGGGAGCACTGAAGCTTTCTTT.

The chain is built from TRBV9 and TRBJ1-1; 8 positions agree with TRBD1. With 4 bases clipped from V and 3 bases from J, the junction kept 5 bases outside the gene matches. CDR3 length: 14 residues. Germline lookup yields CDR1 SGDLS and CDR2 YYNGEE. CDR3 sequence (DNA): TGTGCCAGCAGCCCTGGACAGGGATACACTGAAGCTTTCTTT. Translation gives CASSPGQGYTEAFF.

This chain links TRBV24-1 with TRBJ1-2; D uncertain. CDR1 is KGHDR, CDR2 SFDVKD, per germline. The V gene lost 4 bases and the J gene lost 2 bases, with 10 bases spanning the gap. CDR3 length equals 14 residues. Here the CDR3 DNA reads TGTGCCACCAGTGAGGTGACATTAAACTATGGCTACACCTTC. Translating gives CATSEVTLNYGYTF.

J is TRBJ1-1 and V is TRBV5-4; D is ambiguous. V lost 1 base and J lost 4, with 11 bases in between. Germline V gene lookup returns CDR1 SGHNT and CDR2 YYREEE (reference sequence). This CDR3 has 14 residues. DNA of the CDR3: TGTGCCAGCAGCTTGATCCTAGGTGGCACTGAAGCTTTCTTT. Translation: CASSLILGGTEAFF. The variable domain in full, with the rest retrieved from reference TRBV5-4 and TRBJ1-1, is ETGVTQSPTHLIKTRGQQVTLRCSSQSGHNTVSWYQQALGQGPQFIFQYYREEENGRGNFPPRFSGLQFPNYSSELNVNALELDDSALYLCASSLILGGTEAFFGQGTRLTVV.

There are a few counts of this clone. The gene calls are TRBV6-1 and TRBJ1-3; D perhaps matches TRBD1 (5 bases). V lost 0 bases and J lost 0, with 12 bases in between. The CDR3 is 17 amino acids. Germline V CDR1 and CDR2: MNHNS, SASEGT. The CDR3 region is CASSEAPQGPSGNTIYF. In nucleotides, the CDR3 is TGTGCCAGCAGTGAAGCACCTCAGGGCCCCTCTGGAAACACCATATATTTT.

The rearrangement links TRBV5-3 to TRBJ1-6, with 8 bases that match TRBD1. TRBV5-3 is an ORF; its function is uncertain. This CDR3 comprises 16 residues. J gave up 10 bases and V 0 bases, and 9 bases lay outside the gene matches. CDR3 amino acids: CARSLVADRDESPLHF. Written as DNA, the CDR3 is TGTGCCAGAAGCTTGGTTGCGGACAGGGATGAATCACCCCTCCACTTT.

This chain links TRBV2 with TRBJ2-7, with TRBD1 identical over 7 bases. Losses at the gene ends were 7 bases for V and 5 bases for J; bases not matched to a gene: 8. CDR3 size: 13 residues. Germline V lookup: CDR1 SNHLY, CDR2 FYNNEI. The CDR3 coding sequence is TGTGCCAGCAAATCGACAGGGATGAACGAGCAGTACTTC. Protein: CASKSTGMNEQYF.

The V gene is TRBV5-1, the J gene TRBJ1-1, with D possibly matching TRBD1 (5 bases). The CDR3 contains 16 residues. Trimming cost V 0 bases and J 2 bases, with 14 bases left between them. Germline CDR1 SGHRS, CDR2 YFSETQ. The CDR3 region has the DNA TGCGCCAGCAGCTTGGCCGGTGCGGGACCTAACACTGAAGCTTTCTTT. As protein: CASSLAGAGPNTEAFF.

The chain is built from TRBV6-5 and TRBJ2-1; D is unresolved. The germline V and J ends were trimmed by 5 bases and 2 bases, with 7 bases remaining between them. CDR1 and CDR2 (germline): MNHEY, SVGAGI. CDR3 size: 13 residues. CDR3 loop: CASSPLAYNEQFF. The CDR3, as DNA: TGTGCCAGCAGTCCCCTAGCCTACAATGAGCAGTTCTTC.

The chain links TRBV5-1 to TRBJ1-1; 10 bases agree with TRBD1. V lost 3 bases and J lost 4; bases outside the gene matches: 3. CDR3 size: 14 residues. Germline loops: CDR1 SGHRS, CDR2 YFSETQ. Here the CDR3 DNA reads TGCGCCAGCAGCTGGGACAGGGGTGGCACTGAAGCTTTCTTT. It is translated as CASSWDRGGTEAFF.

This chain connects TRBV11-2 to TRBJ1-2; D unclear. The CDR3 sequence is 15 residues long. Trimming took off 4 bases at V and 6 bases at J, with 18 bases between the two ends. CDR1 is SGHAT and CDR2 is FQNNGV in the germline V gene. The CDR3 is CASSSSLSGENGYTF. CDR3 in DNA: TGTGCCAGCAGCTCATCTCTAAGCGGGGAGAATGGCTACACCTTC.

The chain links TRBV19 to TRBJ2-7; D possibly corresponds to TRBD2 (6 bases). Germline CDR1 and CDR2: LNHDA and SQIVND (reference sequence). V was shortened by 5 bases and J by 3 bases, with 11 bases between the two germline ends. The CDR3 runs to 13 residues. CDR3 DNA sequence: TGTGCCAGTAGTCCCGGGACTTTCTACGAGCAGTACTTC. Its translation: CASSPGTFYEQYF.

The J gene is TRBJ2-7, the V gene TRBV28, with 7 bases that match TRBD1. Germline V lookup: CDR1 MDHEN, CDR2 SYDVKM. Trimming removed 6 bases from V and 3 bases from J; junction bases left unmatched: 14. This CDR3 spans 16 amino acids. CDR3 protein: CASSNPTGLGVYEQYF. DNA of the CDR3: TGTGCCAGCAGCAACCCGACAGGGCTGGGGGTCTACGAGCAGTACTTC.

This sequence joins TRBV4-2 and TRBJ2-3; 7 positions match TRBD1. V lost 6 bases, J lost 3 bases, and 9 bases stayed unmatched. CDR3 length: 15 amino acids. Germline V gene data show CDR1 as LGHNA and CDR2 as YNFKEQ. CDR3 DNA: TGTGCCAGCAGTCCAATGGGACAGTTAACAGATACGCAGTATTTT. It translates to CASSPMGQLTDTQYF.

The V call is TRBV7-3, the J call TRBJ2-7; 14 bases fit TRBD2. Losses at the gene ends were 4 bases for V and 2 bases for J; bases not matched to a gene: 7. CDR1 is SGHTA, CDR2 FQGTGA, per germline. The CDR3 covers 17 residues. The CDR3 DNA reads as TGTGCCAGCAGCTGTGGACTAGCGGGGGGTTACGCCTACGAGCAGTACTTC. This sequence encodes CASSCGLAGGYAYEQYF.

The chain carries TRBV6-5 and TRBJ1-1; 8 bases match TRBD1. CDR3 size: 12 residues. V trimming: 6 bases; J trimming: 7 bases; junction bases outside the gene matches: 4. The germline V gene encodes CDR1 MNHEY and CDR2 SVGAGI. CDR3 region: CASSRTGNEAFF. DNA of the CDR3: TGTGCCAGCAGCCGGACAGGGAATGAAGCTTTCTTT.

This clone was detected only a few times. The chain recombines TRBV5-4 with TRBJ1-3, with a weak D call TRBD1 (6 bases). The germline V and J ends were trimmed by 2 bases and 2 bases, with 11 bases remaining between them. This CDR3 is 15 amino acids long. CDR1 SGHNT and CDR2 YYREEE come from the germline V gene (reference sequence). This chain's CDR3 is CASSFPGAPGNTIYF. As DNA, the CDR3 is TGTGCCAGCAGCTTCCCAGGGGCCCCTGGAAACACCATATATTTT.

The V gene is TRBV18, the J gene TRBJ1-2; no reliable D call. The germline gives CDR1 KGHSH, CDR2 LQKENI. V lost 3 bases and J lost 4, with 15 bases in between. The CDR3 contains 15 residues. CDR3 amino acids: CASSPRRDHFYGYTF. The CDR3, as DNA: TGTGCCAGCTCACCGAGACGGGATCACTTCTATGGCTACACCTTC.

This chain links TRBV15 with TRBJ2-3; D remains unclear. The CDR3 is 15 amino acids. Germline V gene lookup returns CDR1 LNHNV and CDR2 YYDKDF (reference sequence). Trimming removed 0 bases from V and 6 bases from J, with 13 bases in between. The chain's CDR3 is CATSRDPRLSDTQYF. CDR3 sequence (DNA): TGTGCCACCAGCAGAGATCCCAGATTATCCGATACGCAGTATTTT. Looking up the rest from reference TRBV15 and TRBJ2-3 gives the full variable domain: DAMVIQNPRYQVTQFGKPVTLSCSQTLNHNVMYWYQQKSSQAPKLLFHYYDKDFNNEADTPDNFQSRRPNTSFCFLDIRSPGLGDTAMYLCATSRDPRLSDTQYFGPGTRLTVL.

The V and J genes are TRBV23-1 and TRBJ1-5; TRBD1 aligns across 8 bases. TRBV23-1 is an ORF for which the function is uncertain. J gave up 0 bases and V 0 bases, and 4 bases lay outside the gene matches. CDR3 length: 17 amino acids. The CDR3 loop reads CASSQSQGAVSNQPQHF. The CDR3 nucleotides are TGCGCCAGCAGTCAATCCCAGGGGGCAGTTAGCAATCAGCCCCAGCATTTT.

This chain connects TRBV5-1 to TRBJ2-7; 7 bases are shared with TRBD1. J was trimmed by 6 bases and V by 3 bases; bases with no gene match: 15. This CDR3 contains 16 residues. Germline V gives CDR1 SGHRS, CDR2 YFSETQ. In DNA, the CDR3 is TGCGCCAGCAGCTCGGACGCTTTGACAGGGACATCCGAGCAGTACTTC. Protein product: CASSSDALTGTSEQYF.

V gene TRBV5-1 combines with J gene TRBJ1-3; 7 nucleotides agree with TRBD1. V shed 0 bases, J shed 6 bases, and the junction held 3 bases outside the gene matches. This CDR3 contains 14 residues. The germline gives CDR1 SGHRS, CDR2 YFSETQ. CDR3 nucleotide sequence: TGCGCCAGCAGCTTGGGACAGGGTGAAAACACCATATATTTT. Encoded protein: CASSLGQGENTIYF.